The 28 T cell receptor beta chains in this list originate from one sample, sequenced in a study of vaccination and CD4 T cells after COVID-19. Their antigens remain unidentified. Treatment described: roughly nine-day PBMC culture with coronavirus spike peptide pools or control peptides (ViraFEST assay). With the Oncomine TCR Beta short-read assay, DNA from cultured CD4+ T cells was sequenced. TCRdb re-called the PCR reads through MiXCR, storing one row per CDR3 protein. Of roughly 16,000 distinct CDR3 sequences listed, less than 80% are singletons. The specimen was CD4+ T cells from blood, cultured in vitro. The source is a human donor who had recovered from COVID-19.

This clonotype was seen only once. V gene TRBV20-1 combines with J gene TRBJ1-1, with D uncertain. From germline, CDR1 is DFQATT and CDR2 SNEGSKA (reference sequence). Trimming cost V 6 bases and J 1 base, with 9 bases left between them. This CDR3 region has 12 residues. The CDR3 here is CSARPGNTEAFF. The CDR3 DNA sequence: TGCAGTGCCAGACCGGGGAACACTGAAGCTTTCTTT.

CDR3 sequence (DNA): TGTGCCAGTAAAAACTCGGGACAGGGGAATTCACCCCTCCACTTT. It specifies CASKNSGQGNSPLHF. The chain couples TRBV19 to TRBJ1-6, with 10 nucleotides matching TRBD1. The CDR3 is made up of 15 amino acids. In germline, CDR1 is LNHDA, CDR2 SQIVND (reference sequence). Losses at the gene ends were 7 bases for V and 7 bases for J; bases not matched to a gene: 7. Filled out from reference TRBV19 and TRBJ1-6, the complete variable domain reads DGGITQSPKYLFRKEGQNVTLSCEQNLNHDAMYWYRQDPGQGLRLIYYSQIVNDFQKGDIAEGYSVSREKKESFPLTVTSAQKNPTAFYLCASKNSGQGNSPLHFGNGTRLTVT.

In DNA form, the CDR3 reads TGTGCCAGTAGTGGACTAGCGGGAGGGGAAGATACGCAGTATTTT. It specifies CASSGLAGGEDTQYF. This chain connects TRBV19 to TRBJ2-3; 15 bases fit TRBD2. The V segment lost 5 bases and the J segment 5 bases; nucleotides outside the gene matches: 2. The CDR3 runs 15 residues. The V gene's germline CDR1 is LNHDA and CDR2 SQIVND (reference sequence).

The chain carries TRBV10-2 and TRBJ2-7; the match to TRBD2 covers 10 bases. The CDR3 is made up of 14 amino acids. J was trimmed by 5 bases and V by 6 bases; bases with no gene match: 7. Germline V gene sequence: CDR1 WSHSY, CDR2 SAAADI. CDR3 in DNA: TGCGCCAGCAGCCGGGGACTAGCGCTCGACGAGCAGTACTTC. Translating it yields CASSRGLALDEQYF.

A few counts support this clonotype. The J gene is TRBJ1-5, the V gene TRBV10-3; the D is unclear. The CDR3 sequence is 14 residues long. Trimming shortened V by 10 bases and J by 0 bases, and 13 bases separated the two germline ends. Germline assignment: CDR1 ENHRY and CDR2 SYGVKD. The CDR3 sequence: CASTQRGSNQPQHF. CDR3 in DNA: TGTGCCAGCACCCAGCGGGGTAGCAATCAGCCCCAGCATTTT.

The chain recombines TRBV20-1 with TRBJ1-3; D is ambiguous. V was shortened by 7 bases and J by 0 bases, with 13 bases between the two germline ends. The germline CDR1 and CDR2 sequences are DFQATT and SNEGSKA (reference sequence). The CDR3 runs to 14 residues. The CDR3 loop is CSGVNSNSGNTIYF. The CDR3 DNA is TGCAGTGGAGTTAACAGCAACTCTGGAAACACCATATATTTT.

This rearrangement joins TRBV10-3 to TRBJ2-1; tentatively, D is TRBD1 (6 bases). The CDR3 is 14 residues long. The V end lost 6 bases, the J end lost 0 bases, and 9 bases lay between the germline ends. Germline CDR1 ENHRY, CDR2 SYGVKD. CDR3: CAIRDSRSYNEQFF. CDR3 sequence (DNA): TGTGCCATCAGGGACAGCCGCTCCTACAATGAGCAGTTCTTC.

The J gene is TRBJ2-1, the V gene TRBV6-1; 8 nucleotides align to TRBD2. Trimming removed 5 bases from V and 16 bases from J; junction bases left unmatched: 13. CDR1 and CDR2 from the germline V gene are MNHNS and SASEGT. This CDR3 spans 13 amino acids. The CDR3 nucleotides are TGTGCCAGCAGTCCCTTTTCGACTAGCGTGGAATTCTTC. Amino acids: CASSPFSTSVEFF.

The chain links TRBV20-1 to TRBJ2-5; no clear D gene. The CDR3 loop spans 10 amino acids. The germline CDR1 and CDR2 sequences are DFQATT and SNEGSKA (reference sequence). The V end lost 3 bases, the J end lost 5 bases, and 4 bases lay between the germline ends. The CDR3 loop reads CSASEETQYF. DNA of the CDR3: TGCAGTGCTAGTGAGGAGACCCAGTACTTC.

This chain uses TRBV18 with TRBJ1-6; D remains unclear. Germline lookup yields CDR1 KGHSH and CDR2 LQKENI. V lost 6 bases to trimming and J lost 3 bases, with 9 bases between them. This CDR3 is 14 amino acids long. The CDR3 DNA reads TGTGCCAGCTCCCTTCAGGACTATAATTCACCCCTCCACTTT. Translating it yields CASSLQDYNSPLHF.

CDR3 protein: CSARAGTGQPQHF. CDR3 DNA sequence: TGCAGTGCTAGAGCCGGGACAGGGCAGCCCCAGCATTTT. V and J are TRBV20-1 and TRBJ1-5; 9 bases align to TRBD1. Germline CDR1 reads DFQATT; CDR2 reads SNEGSKA (reference sequence). Trimming at V came to 1 base and at J to 7 bases, leaving 2 bases not matched to a gene. The CDR3 spans 13 residues.

This clonotype came up once. The gene calls are TRBV20-1 and TRBJ1-1; D unresolved. Germline CDR1 and CDR2: DFQATT and SNEGSKA (reference sequence). Trimming took 0 bases from V and 5 from J, leaving 7 bases between them. This CDR3 has 12 amino acids. The CDR3 coding sequence is TGCAGTGCTAGAGAGGGGAGTACTGAAGCTTTCTTT. It encodes CSAREGSTEAFF.

This clonotype is medium-sized in the sample. The V call is TRBV7-8, the J call TRBJ2-1; 7 bases match TRBD1. CDR1 is SGHVS, CDR2 FQNEAQ, per germline. Losses at the gene ends were 2 bases for V and 4 bases for J; bases not matched to a gene: 8. This CDR3 is 16 amino acids long. Here the CDR3 reads CASSLLDRAIYNEQFF. The CDR3 DNA reads TGTGCCAGCAGCTTATTAGACAGGGCGATTTACAATGAGCAGTTCTTC.

V is TRBV20-1 and J is TRBJ2-7, with D perhaps TRBD1 (6 bases). CDR3 length: 15 amino acids. With 5 bases removed from V and 7 bases from J, the gap between germline ends came to 24 bases. Germline V gives CDR1 DFQATT, CDR2 SNEGSKA (reference sequence). CDR3 amino acids: CSAPGSGHRVGEQYF. The CDR3 nucleotides read TGCAGTGCTCCTGGTTCGGGGCACAGGGTGGGGGAGCAGTACTTC.

V is TRBV5-1 and J is TRBJ2-5; TRBD1 matches at 8 bases. V shed 0 bases and J 4 bases; nucleotides not matched to a gene: 5. This CDR3 has 15 amino acids. Germline CDR1 is SGHRS and CDR2 is YFSETQ. For the CDR3, the DNA is TGCGCCAGCAGCTTGGTGTCAGGGGGCGCAGAGACCCAGTACTTC. This translates into CASSLVSGGAETQYF.

The chain employs TRBV15 and TRBJ2-7, with 8 bases identical to TRBD1. V lost 1 base to trimming and J lost 5 bases; unmatched junction nucleotides: 7. CDR1 and CDR2 from the germline V gene are LNHNV and YYDKDF (reference sequence). The CDR3 length is 15 residues. The CDR3 reads CATSRAGGSEHEQYF. The CDR3 nucleotides read TGTGCCACCAGCAGAGCAGGGGGCTCTGAGCACGAGCAGTACTTC.

This clonotype has a handful of counts. This sequence joins TRBV20-1 and TRBJ2-1, with D perhaps being TRBD1 or TRBD2 (6 bases each). The CDR3 length is 15 residues. V lost 6 bases and J 1 base, leaving 16 bases between the germline ends. Germline CDR1 and CDR2: DFQATT and SNEGSKA (reference sequence). The CDR3 sequence: CSALSTGTSYNEQFF. The CDR3 nucleotides read TGCAGTGCGCTATCAACAGGGACTTCCTACAATGAGCAGTTCTTC.

This rearrangement joins TRBV6-1 to TRBJ2-7; 9 bases line up with TRBD1. This CDR3 comprises 15 residues. The J segment lost 0 bases and the V segment lost 6 bases, leaving 6 bases of the junction unmatched. Germline lookup yields CDR1 MNHNS and CDR2 SASEGT. The CDR3 sequence: CASSLDRGNSYEQYF. CDR3 sequence (DNA): TGTGCCAGCAGCCTGGACAGGGGTAACTCCTACGAGCAGTACTTC.

The chain combines TRBV7-9 with TRBJ1-1, with 8 bases matching TRBD1. V lost 3 bases and J lost 5; bases outside the gene matches: 8. This CDR3 is 15 amino acids long. The germline gives CDR1 SEHNR, CDR2 FQNEAQ (reference sequence). The CDR3, as DNA: TGTGCCAGCAGCTTCCGCCAGGGGGCAGATACTGAAGCTTTCTTT. Translating gives CASSFRQGADTEAFF.

This chain joins TRBV4-3 and TRBJ2-7; 10 bases align to TRBD2. The CDR3 covers 16 residues. J lost 6 bases, V lost 0 bases, and 8 bases had no gene match. Germline V CDR1 and CDR2: LGHNA, YSLEER. Here the CDR3 DNA reads TGCGCCAGCAGCCAAGATCCTAGCGGGAGTCTCAGCGAGCAGTACTTC. Protein product: CASSQDPSGSLSEQYF.

The chain uses TRBV5-4 and TRBJ2-3, with a possible D match to TRBD2 (5 bases). CDR1 is SGHNT, CDR2 YYREEE, per germline (reference sequence). This CDR3 comprises 14 residues. Deletions cut 5 bases from V and 0 bases from J, with 10 bases between. CDR3 nucleotide sequence: TGTGCCAGCAGGGAGGAGCTGAGCACAGATACGCAGTATTTT. Its translation: CASREELSTDTQYF.

This sequence joins TRBV2 and TRBJ2-5; D gene ambiguous. Trimming took 6 bases from V and 0 from J, leaving 2 bases between them. The germline gives CDR1 SNHLY, CDR2 FYNNEI. The CDR3 is made up of 11 amino acids. CDR3 bases: TGTGCCAGCAGGCACCAAGAGACCCAGTACTTC. Translation gives CASRHQETQYF. Using reference TRBV2 and TRBJ2-5 for the parts outside the CDR3, the full variable domain is EPEVTQTPSHQVTQMGQEVILRCVPISNHLYFYWYRQILGQKVEFLVSFYNNEISEKSEIFDDQFSVERPDGSNFTLKIRSTKLEDSAMYFCASRHQETQYFGPGTRLLVL.

The J gene is TRBJ1-3, the V gene TRBV20-1; the D is unclear. This CDR3 spans 14 amino acids. The V and J ends lost 2 bases and 0 bases respectively, with 8 bases between them. In germline, CDR1 is DFQATT, CDR2 SNEGSKA (reference sequence). The CDR3 DNA reads TGCAGTGCTAGAAGGCCCAGCTCTGGAAACACCATATATTTT. Amino acid sequence: CSARRPSSGNTIYF.

The rearrangement uses TRBV11-3 and TRBJ2-7; D uncertain. The CDR3 is made up of 15 amino acids. Germline CDR1 SGHNT, CDR2 YENEEA. Trimming removed 1 base from V and 2 bases from J, with 12 bases in between. CDR3 in amino acids: CASSLAFGLAYEQYF. CDR3 bases: TGTGCCAGCAGCTTAGCGTTCGGGCTAGCCTACGAGCAGTACTTC.

This clonotype was picked up a small number of times. The chain links TRBV7-2 to TRBJ1-6; D is possibly TRBD1 (6 bases). The CDR3 sequence is 17 residues long. V lost 0 bases, J lost 6 bases, and 15 bases lay in between. Germline loops: CDR1 SGHTA, CDR2 FQGNSA. The CDR3 sequence: CASSLAGGGKGNSPLHF. The CDR3 bases are TGTGCCAGCAGCTTAGCTGGGGGCGGCAAGGGTAATTCACCCCTCCACTTT.

This sequence joins TRBV6-5 and TRBJ2-5; the match to TRBD2 covers 8 bases. This CDR3 region has 16 residues. Germline CDR1 MNHEY, CDR2 SVGAGI. V lost 0 bases to trimming and J lost 4 bases; unmatched junction nucleotides: 7. The CDR3 spells CASSYSIGLAGETQYF. The CDR3 DNA reads TGTGCCAGCAGTTACTCGATAGGCCTAGCGGGAGAGACCCAGTACTTC.

The genes are TRBV28 and TRBJ1-2, with unresolved D. The germline V gene has CDR1 MDHEN and CDR2 SYDVKM. This CDR3 contains 12 residues. V was shortened by 6 bases and J by 7 bases, with 12 bases between the two germline ends. The chain's CDR3 is CASSPKTTGYTF. The CDR3 DNA is TGTGCCAGCAGCCCGAAGACAACTGGCTACACCTTC.

J is TRBJ1-5 and V is TRBV6-2 or TRBV6-3; the D is unclear. The CDR3 runs 13 residues. Per the germline V gene, CDR1 is MNHEY and CDR2 is SVGEGT. Deletions cut 0 bases from V and 6 bases from J, with 6 bases between. CDR3 sequence reads: CASSYSVGQPQHF. In DNA, the CDR3 is TGTGCCAGCAGTTACTCGGTGGGTCAGCCCCAGCATTTT.